This TCR beta chain was profiled in a study of T cells in Graves' hyperthyroidism and ophthalmopathy. The overall study: Specimen type is peripheral blood, collected at initial diagnosis prior to any treatment.

In its sample, this clonotype was seen a few times. Patients aged 18 to 65 with hyperthyroidism were newly diagnosed, with duration under 2 months. With 5 bases clipped from V and 5 bases from J, the junction kept 6 bases outside the gene matches. Germline CDR1 reads SGHTA; CDR2 reads FQGTGA. The CDR3 spans 14 residues. From RNA transcripts, TCR beta CDR3 regions were amplified. The primer set for the first-round RT-PCR of the TCR CDR3 was HTBI. TCRdb re-analysed the multiplex PCR reads in MiXCR, keeping a single row per CDR3 protein. This sample has more than 300,000 distinct CDR3 sequences, with roughly 14% found just once.

The TCR originated in a woman aged 60-75 years with Graves' hyperthyroidism. This rearrangement joins TRBV7-3 to TRBJ1-1; 9 bases map to TRBD1. The sequencing input was blood. The chain's CDR3 is CASSLPGQGTEAFF. The DNA for the CDR3 is TGTGCCAGCAGCCTACCCGGACAGGGGACTGAAGCTTTCTTT.